The sample holds a few counts of the clone carrying this T cell receptor (beta chain). Antigen unknown. Unique molecular identifiers were present on the cDNA, which also gained a universal primer site by template switching. TCRdb recomputed calls from the 5' RACE reads with MiXCR, one row per CDR3 protein. Here the sample spans 450,000 or so distinct CDR3 sequences, roughly 24% being singletons. This sample stems from a study of identical twins. Study findings and constraints: Abundant beta clonotypes from cord blood bore fewer insertions; memory repertoires lacked this pattern. Conclusions rested on cross-sectional statistics rather than following the same donors.

V was clipped by 3 bases and J by 2 bases, with 12 bases between them. CDR3 length: 15 residues. The sample was also reused in another study, on T cells expressing NK-cell markers.

This clonotype was sampled from a young woman in good health. The specimen sequenced was CD4+ T cells sorted from blood. This sequence joins TRBV12-3 or TRBV12-4 and TRBJ2-3; no clear D. The CDR3 nucleotides read TGTGCCAGCAGTTTTTTCCTGGCGGTCACAGATACGCAGTATTTT. Translated, it gives CASSFFLAVTDTQYF.